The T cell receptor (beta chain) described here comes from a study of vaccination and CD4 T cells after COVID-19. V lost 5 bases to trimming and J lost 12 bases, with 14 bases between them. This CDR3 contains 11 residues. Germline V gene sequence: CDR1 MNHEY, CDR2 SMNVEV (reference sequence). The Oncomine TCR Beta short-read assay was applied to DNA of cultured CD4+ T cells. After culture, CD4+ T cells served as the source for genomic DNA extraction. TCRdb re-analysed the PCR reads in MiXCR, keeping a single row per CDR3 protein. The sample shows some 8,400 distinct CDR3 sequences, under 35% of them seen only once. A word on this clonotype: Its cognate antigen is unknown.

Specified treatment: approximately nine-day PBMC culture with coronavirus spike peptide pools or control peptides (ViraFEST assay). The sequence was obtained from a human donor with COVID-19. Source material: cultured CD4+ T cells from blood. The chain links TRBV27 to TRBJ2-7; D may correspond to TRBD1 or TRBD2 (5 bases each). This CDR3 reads CASSMGPQRYF. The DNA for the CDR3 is TGTGCCAGCAGTATGGGACCACAAAGGTACTTC.